This T cell receptor (beta chain) was recorded in a study of identical twins. Germline lookup yields CDR1 LGHNT and CDR2 FRNRAP. Deletions cut 7 bases from V and 2 bases from J, with 15 bases between. The CDR3 runs 15 residues. Note on this clonotype: Its matching antigen is unknown.

Study outcomes and limitations: Model-predicted out-of-frame TCR alpha sharing fell below observed values in monozygotic twins.

Unique molecular identifiers were present on the cDNA, which also gained a universal primer site by template switching. TCRdb used MiXCR to reprocess the 5' RACE reads, holding one entry per CDR3 protein. The table lists 1.5 million to 2 million distinct CDR3 sequences, under 35% of them singletons. This TCR was sampled from a newborn girl in good health. Source material: cord blood. V is TRBV12-5 and J is TRBJ1-3; D is unclear. The CDR3 DNA sequence: TGTGCTAGTGCCCCTGGGTTCCCACCTGGAAACACCATATATTTT. It is translated as CASAPGFPPGNTIYF. The full variable domain, completed using reference TRBV12-5 and TRBJ1-3, is DARVTQTPRHKVTEMGQEVTMRCQPILGHNTVFWYRQTMMQGLELLAYFRNRAPLDDSGMPKDRFSAEMPDATLATLKIQPSEPRDSAVYFCASAPGFPPGNTIYFGEGSWLTVV.